This T cell receptor (beta chain) was found in a study of regulatory T cells in long-lasting Graves disease. Time point specified: newly diagnosed GD, antithyroid drugs for less than 3 months. Construction of the TCR library relied on RNA isolated from PBMCs. V trimming: 2 bases; J trimming: 4 bases; junction bases outside the gene matches: 9. Germline V CDR1 and CDR2: SGHTA, FQGTGA. CDR3 size: 16 residues. Arm-PCR with iRepertoire HTBI primers amplified the CDR3 regions for these TCR beta libraries. TCRdb re-called the multiplex PCR reads through MiXCR, storing one row per CDR3 protein. The sample gives 500,000 or so distinct CDR3 sequences, 16% of which show up once; 12% is in the top ten. This clonotype was seen repeatedly, ten times or more. These data were likewise used in another study, on T cells in Graves' hyperthyroidism and ophthalmopathy. From that report: The diagnoses drew upon clinical symptoms, serum thyroxine and TRAb, thyroid ultrasound and orbital computed tomography. A model built on 13 V-J features separated ophthalmopathy from stable hyperthyroidism.

This receptor was obtained from a middle-aged man with Graves disease. The sample consisted of peripheral blood mononuclear cells (PBMCs), taken at new diagnosis, from a patient treated with antithyroid drugs. The chain carries TRBV7-3 and TRBJ2-3; 7 positions match TRBD2. The CDR3 nucleotides are TGTGCCAGCAGCTTAGGGACGGGGGGTATGTCAGATACGCAGTATTTT. As protein: CASSLGTGGMSDTQYF.